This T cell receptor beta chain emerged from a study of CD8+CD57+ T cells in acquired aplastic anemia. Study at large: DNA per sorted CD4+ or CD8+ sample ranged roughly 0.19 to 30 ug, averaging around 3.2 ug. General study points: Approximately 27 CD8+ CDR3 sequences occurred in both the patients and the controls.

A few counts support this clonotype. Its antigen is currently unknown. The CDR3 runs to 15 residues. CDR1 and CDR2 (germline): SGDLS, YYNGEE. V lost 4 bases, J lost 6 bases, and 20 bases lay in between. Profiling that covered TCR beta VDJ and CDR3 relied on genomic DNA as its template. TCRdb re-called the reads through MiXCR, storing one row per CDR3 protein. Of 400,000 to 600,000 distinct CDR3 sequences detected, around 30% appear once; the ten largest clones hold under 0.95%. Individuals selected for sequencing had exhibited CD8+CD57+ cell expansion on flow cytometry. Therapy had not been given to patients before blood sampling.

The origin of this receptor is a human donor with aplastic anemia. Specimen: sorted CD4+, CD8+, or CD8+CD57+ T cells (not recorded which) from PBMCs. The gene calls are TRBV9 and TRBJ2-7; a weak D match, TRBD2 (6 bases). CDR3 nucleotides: TGTGCCAGCAGCAGCGAGTACGGGGGAGGCGTCGAGCAGTACTTC. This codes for CASSSEYGGGVEQYF.